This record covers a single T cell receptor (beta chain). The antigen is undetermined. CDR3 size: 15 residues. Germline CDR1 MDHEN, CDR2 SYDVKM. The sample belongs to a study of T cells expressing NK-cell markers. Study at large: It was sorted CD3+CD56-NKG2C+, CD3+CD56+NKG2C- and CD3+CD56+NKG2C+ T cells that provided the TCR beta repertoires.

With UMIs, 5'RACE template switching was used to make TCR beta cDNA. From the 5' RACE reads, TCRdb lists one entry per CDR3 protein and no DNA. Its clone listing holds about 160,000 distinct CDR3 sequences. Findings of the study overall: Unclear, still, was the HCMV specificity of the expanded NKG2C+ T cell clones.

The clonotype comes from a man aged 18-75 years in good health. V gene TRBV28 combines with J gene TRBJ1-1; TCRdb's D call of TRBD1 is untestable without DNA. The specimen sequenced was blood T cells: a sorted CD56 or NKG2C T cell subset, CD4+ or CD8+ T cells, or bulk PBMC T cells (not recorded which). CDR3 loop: CASSSDRALNTEAFF.